This T cell receptor beta chain comes out of a study of neurological immune-mediated disorders. The cDNA was synthesized by 5'RACE incorporating 10-nucleotide random UMIs. TCRdb redid the calling of the 5' RACE reads with MiXCR, one entry per CDR3 protein. Here the sample spans about 55,000 distinct CDR3 sequences, about 3.7% being singletons. The starting material, 2 million PBMCs stored at -80 C, gave rise to the unsorted libraries. Study conclusions and caveats: As far as clinical or MRI features were concerned, none was associated with the multiple sclerosis repertoire cluster. Private repertoires in all groups were suggested by the absence of shared CDR3 amino acid sequences among expanded clones across subjects.

Germline assignment: CDR1 LNHNV and CDR2 YYDKDF (reference sequence). With 3 bases removed from V and 2 bases from J, the gap between germline ends came to 12 bases. This CDR3 comprises 15 residues. This clonotype was picked up many times. What it binds is not known. The sequenced sample consisted of PBMCs. The chain joins TRBV15 to TRBJ2-3; D tentatively reads TRBD1 or TRBD2 (5 bases each). This clonotype was sampled from a man in his sixties with multiple sclerosis. The CDR3 region has the DNA TGTGCCACCAGCAGGGGACCTCCATACACAGATACGCAGTATTTT. Translated: CATSRGPPYTDTQYF.